This T cell receptor (beta chain) was identified during a study of blood T cell repertoires in COVID-19. At the level of the study: Samples representing acute and convalescent COVID-19 were sourced from the United States, Italy and Spain. PBMCs, B-cell-depleted T cells, or T cells provided the cDNA or gDNA that made up the material.

In the authors' methods: Reference gene primer amplification gave nucleated cell count estimates. Assay used: immunoSEQ multiplex PCR; TCRdb lists only in-frame clones, some missing. V, J and clone size were drawn from that table, and D and trimming were deduced from the DNA. This table has 200,000 to 300,000 clones, 85% to 95% appearing once. The V gene lost 2 bases and the J gene lost 2 bases, with 7 bases spanning the gap. The CDR3 sequence is 14 residues long. Germline V gives CDR1 KGHSH, CDR2 LQKENI. Patients of the Seattle cohort, enrolled during active infection, were followed longitudinally. Remarks on this clone: Other nucleotide sequences from this sample produce the same CDR3.

This receptor was identified in a man aged 30 to 39 with COVID-19, enrolled during active disease. The V and J genes are TRBV18 and TRBJ1-3; D might be TRBD1 (5 bases). Sequencing was done on a sample of peripheral blood. The CDR3 here is CASSPGGTGNTIYF. The CDR3 nucleotides read TGTGCCAGCTCACCAGGGGGGACTGGAAACACCATATATTTT. The full variable domain, its missing parts supplied by reference TRBV18 and TRBJ1-3, is NAGVMQNPRHLVRRRGQEARLRCSPMKGHSHVYWYRQLPEEGLKFMVYLQKENIIDESGMPKERFSAEFPKEGPSILRIQQVVRGDSAAYFCASSPGGTGNTIYFGEGSWLTVV.